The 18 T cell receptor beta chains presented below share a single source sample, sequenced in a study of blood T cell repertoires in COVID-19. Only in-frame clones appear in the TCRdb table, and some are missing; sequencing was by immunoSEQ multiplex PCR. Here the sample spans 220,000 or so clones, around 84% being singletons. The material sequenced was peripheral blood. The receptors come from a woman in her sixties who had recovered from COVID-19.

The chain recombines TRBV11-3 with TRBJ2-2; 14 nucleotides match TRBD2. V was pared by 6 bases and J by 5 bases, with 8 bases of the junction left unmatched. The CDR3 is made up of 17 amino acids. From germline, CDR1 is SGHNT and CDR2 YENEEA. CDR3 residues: CASSVTSGGARTGELFF. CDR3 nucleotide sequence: TGTGCCAGCAGTGTGACTAGCGGGGGGGCCAGAACCGGGGAGCTGTTTTTT.

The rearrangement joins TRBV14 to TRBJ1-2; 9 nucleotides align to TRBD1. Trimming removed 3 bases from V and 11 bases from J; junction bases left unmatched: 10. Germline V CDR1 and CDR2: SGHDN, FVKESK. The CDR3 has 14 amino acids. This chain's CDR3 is CASSHTGGSRGYTF. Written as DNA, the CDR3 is TGTGCCAGCAGCCATACAGGGGGCTCTAGAGGTTACACCTTC.

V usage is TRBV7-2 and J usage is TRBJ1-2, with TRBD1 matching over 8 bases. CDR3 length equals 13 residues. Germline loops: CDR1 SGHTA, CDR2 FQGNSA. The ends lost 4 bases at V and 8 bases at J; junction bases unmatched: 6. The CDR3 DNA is TGTGCCAGCAGCTCCCGGACAGGGTCCGGCTACACCTTC. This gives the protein CASSSRTGSGYTF.

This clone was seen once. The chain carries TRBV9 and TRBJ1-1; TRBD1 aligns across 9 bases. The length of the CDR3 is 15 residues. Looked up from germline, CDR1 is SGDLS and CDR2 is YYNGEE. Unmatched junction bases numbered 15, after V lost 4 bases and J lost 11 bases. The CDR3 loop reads CASSKPRQGVESAFF. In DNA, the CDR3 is TGTGCCAGCAGCAAACCCCGACAGGGGGTTGAGTCGGCTTTCTTT.

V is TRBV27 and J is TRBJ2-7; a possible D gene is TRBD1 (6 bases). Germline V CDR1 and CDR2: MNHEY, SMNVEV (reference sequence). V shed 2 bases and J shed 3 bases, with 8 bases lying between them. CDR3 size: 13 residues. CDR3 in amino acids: CASSLARGYEQYF. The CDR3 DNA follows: TGTGCCAGCAGTTTAGCCAGGGGCTACGAGCAGTACTTC.

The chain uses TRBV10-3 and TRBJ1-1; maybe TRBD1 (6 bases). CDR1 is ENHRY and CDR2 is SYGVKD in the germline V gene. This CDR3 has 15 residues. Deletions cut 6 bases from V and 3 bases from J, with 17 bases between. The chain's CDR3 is CAIRLQGDRDTEAFF. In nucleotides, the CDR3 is TGTGCCATCAGGTTACAGGGAGATAGAGACACTGAAGCTTTCTTT.

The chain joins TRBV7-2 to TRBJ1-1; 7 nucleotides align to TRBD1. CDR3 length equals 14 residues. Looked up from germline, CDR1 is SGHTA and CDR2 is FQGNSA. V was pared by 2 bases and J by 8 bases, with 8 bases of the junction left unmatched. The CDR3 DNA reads TGTGCCAGCAGCTTACAGGGGGTATCGTGGGAAGCTTTCTTT. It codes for CASSLQGVSWEAFF.

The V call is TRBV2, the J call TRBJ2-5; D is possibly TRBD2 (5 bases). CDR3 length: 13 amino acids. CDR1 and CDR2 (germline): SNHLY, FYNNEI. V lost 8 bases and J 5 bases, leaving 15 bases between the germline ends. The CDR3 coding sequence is TGTGCCAGCCAGGAGGACCCGTCGGAGACCCAGTACTTC. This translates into CASQEDPSETQYF.

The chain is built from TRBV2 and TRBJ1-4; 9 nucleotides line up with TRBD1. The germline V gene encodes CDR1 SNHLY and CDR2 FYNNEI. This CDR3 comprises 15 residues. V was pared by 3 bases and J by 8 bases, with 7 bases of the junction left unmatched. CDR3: CASSEGTGPGEKLFF. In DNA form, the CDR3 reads TGTGCCAGCAGTGAGGGGACAGGGCCAGGAGAAAAACTGTTTTTT.

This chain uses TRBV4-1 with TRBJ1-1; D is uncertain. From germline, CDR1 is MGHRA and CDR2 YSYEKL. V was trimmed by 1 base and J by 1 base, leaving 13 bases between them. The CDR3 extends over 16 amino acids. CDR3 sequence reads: CASSQGPGRRNTEAFF. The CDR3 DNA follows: TGCGCCAGCAGCCAAGGGCCTGGCAGGCGGAACACTGAAGCTTTCTTT.

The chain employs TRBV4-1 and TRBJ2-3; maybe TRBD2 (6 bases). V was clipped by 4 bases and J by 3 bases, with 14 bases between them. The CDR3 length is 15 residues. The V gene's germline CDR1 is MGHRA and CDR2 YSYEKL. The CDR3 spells CASSLLGGRTDTQYF. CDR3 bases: TGCGCCAGCAGCCTCCTTGGGGGGAGGACAGATACGCAGTATTTT.

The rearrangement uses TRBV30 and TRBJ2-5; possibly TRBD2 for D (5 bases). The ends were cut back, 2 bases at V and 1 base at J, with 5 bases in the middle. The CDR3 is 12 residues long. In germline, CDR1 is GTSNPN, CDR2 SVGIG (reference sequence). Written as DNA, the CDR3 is TGTGCCTGGAGTAGCGGCCAAGAGACCCAGTACTTC. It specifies CAWSSGQETQYF.

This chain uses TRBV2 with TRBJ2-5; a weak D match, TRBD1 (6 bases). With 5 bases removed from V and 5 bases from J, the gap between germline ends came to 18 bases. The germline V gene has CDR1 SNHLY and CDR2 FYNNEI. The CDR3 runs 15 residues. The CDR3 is CASSITGLPGETQYF. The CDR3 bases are TGTGCCAGCAGTATCACAGGGCTGCCTGGGGAGACCCAGTACTTC.

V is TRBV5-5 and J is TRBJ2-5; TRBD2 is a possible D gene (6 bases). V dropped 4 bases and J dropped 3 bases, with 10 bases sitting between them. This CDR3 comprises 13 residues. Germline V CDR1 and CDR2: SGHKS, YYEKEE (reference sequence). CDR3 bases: TGTGCCAGCAGCCGGGGACTGGAAGAGACCCAGTACTTC. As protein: CASSRGLEETQYF.

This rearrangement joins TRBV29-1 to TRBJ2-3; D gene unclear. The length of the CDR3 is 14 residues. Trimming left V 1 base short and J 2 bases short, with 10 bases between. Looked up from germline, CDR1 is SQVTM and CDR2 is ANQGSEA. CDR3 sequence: CSVEAGSFTDTQYF. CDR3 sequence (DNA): TGCAGCGTTGAAGCAGGAAGCTTCACAGATACGCAGTATTTT.

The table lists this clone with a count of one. In nucleotides, the CDR3 is TGTGCCAGCTCACCGACACCCGGGGATTCACCCCTCCACTTT. It translates to CASSPTPGDSPLHF. The J gene is TRBJ1-6, the V gene TRBV18; D not certain. The ends were cut back, 3 bases at V and 8 bases at J, with 11 bases in the middle. CDR1 is KGHSH, CDR2 LQKENI, per germline. CDR3 length: 14 residues.

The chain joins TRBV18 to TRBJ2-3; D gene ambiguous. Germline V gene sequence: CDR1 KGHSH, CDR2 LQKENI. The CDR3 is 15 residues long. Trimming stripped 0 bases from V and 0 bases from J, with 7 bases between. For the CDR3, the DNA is TGTGCCAGCTCACCACCTTCCAGGAGCACAGATACGCAGTATTTT. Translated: CASSPPSRSTDTQYF.

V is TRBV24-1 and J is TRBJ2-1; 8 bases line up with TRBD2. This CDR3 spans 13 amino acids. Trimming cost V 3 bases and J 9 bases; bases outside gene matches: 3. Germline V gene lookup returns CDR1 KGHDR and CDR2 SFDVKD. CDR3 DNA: TGTGCCACCAGTGATCCGAGCGGGGGTGAGCAGTTCTTC. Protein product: CATSDPSGGEQFF.